What follows are 17 T cell receptor beta chains derived from one specimen sequenced in a study of T cell changes during pregnancy in multiple sclerosis. Clones were read by immunoSEQ multiplex PCR, and TCRdb kept only the in-frame ones, dropping some. The sample consists of tens of thousands of clones, around nine tenths of them appearing once. The sample here was peripheral blood, taken in the third trimester of pregnancy. The receptors were gathered from a female donor with multiple sclerosis, enrolled in a pregnancy study.

The J gene is TRBJ1-4, the V gene TRBV5-1; 9 bases are a match to TRBD1. Germline assignment: CDR1 SGHRS and CDR2 YFSETQ. J lost 8 bases, V lost 5 bases, and 7 bases had no gene match. The CDR3 runs 14 residues. In DNA, the CDR3 is TGCGCCAGCAGTCAGGACAGGGGAAGAGAAAAACTGTTTTTT. As protein: CASSQDRGREKLFF.

The gene calls are TRBV18 and TRBJ1-4, with a tentative D call TRBD1 (6 bases). CDR3 length: 15 residues. V lost 0 bases and J lost 8, with 13 bases in between. Germline-derived CDR1 and CDR2 are KGHSH and LQKENI. The CDR3 nucleotides read TGTGCCAGCTCACCACCGGGGCAGGGGAACGAAAAACTGTTTTTT. This gives the protein CASSPPGQGNEKLFF.

V gene TRBV27 combines with J gene TRBJ2-5, with a tentative D call TRBD1 (5 bases). Trimming took off 4 bases at V and 5 bases at J, with 11 bases between the two ends. This CDR3 comprises 13 residues. Germline V gene data show CDR1 as MNHEY and CDR2 as SMNVEV (reference sequence). The CDR3 sequence: CASSSRKGETQYF. CDR3 in DNA: TGTGCCAGCAGTTCAAGAAAGGGGGAGACCCAGTACTTC.

This rearrangement joins TRBV6-1 to TRBJ2-1; 9 nucleotides match TRBD2. The CDR3 contains 17 residues. The germline V gene has CDR1 MNHNS and CDR2 SASEGT. J was trimmed by 1 base and V by 0 bases; bases with no gene match: 4. This CDR3 is CASSEAAGGSSYNEQFF. The CDR3 nucleotides read TGTGCCAGCAGTGAAGCGGCGGGAGGGAGTTCCTACAATGAGCAGTTCTTC.

The genes are TRBV11-2 and TRBJ2-3, with 11 bases lining up with TRBD2. The CDR3 has 15 amino acids. The trim removed 3 bases at V and 2 bases at J, leaving 1 base unmatched. Germline assignment: CDR1 SGHAT and CDR2 FQNNGV. The CDR3 loop is CASSFSGRATDTQYF. CDR3 DNA: TGTGCCAGCAGCTTTAGCGGGAGGGCCACAGATACGCAGTATTTT.

This CDR3 reads CASSFLDFLSSGNTIYF. For the CDR3, the DNA is TGTGCCAGCAGCTTTCTGGACTTTTTAAGCTCTGGAAACACCATATATTTT. This chain connects TRBV7-2 to TRBJ1-3, with no clear D. The CDR3 totals 17 residues. Per germline, CDR1 SGHTA and CDR2 FQGNSA. V lost 3 bases and J lost 0, with 15 bases in between.

The chain uses TRBV7-2 and TRBJ1-1, with TRBD1 matching over 10 bases. CDR1 and CDR2 from the germline V gene are SGHTA and FQGNSA. The CDR3 consists of 19 residues. V was pared by 5 bases and J by 1 base, with 16 bases of the junction left unmatched. The CDR3 reads CASSPDRDRGRGGNTEAFF. CDR3 in DNA: TGTGCCAGCAGCCCGGACCGGGACAGGGGACGTGGTGGGAACACTGAAGCTTTCTTT.

In its sample, this clone was seen once. The chain employs TRBV11-2 and TRBJ2-1, with D perhaps TRBD1 (5 bases). V was shortened by 3 bases and J by 10 bases, with 7 bases between the two germline ends. Germline values: CDR1 SGHAT, CDR2 FQNNGV. The CDR3 covers 11 residues. CDR3 nucleotide sequence: TGTGCCAGCAGCTTCGACAGAGAGCAGTTCTTC. Residues: CASSFDREQFF.

The CDR3 DNA sequence: TGTGCCAGTAGTATTGGCAGGGGGCGCAATCAGCCCCAGCATTTT. It codes for CASSIGRGRNQPQHF. This chain links TRBV19 with TRBJ1-5, with TRBD1 matching over 8 bases. With 3 bases clipped from V and 2 bases from J, the junction kept 3 bases outside the gene matches. The CDR3 runs 15 residues. From germline, CDR1 is LNHDA and CDR2 SQIVND (reference sequence).

The genes are TRBV2 and TRBJ2-7; 7 bases line up with TRBD1. J gave up 2 bases and V 4 bases, and 5 bases lay outside the gene matches. The CDR3 consists of 14 residues. Germline lookup yields CDR1 SNHLY and CDR2 FYNNEI. CDR3 loop: CASSGDRRPYEQYF. For the CDR3, the DNA is TGTGCCAGCAGTGGGGACAGACGCCCCTACGAGCAGTACTTC. Full variable domain (missing parts from reference TRBV2 and TRBJ2-7): EPEVTQTPSHQVTQMGQEVILRCVPISNHLYFYWYRQILGQKVEFLVSFYNNEISEKSEIFDDQFSVERPDGSNFTLKIRSTKLEDSAMYFCASSGDRRPYEQYFGPGTRLTVT.

The chain is built from TRBV7-9 and TRBJ1-2, with D tentatively TRBD1 (5 bases). Per germline, CDR1 SEHNR and CDR2 FQNEAQ (reference sequence). V lost 6 bases and J lost 3, with 11 bases in between. The CDR3 runs 13 residues. CDR3 DNA: TGTGCCAGCAGGAGCGCGGGACACTATGGCTACACCTTC. Translation gives CASRSAGHYGYTF.

This clone was found once. The chain couples TRBV5-4 to TRBJ2-5, with 11 bases matching TRBD2. This CDR3 is 14 amino acids long. V was clipped by 3 bases and J by 4 bases; unmatched bases: 2. In germline, CDR1 is SGHNT, CDR2 YYREEE (reference sequence). In DNA, the CDR3 is TGTGCCAGCAGCTCAGGACTAGCGGGAGAGACCCAGTACTTC. Protein sequence: CASSSGLAGETQYF.

This rearrangement joins TRBV29-1 to TRBJ2-2; 9 bases map to TRBD1. The V gene's germline CDR1 is SQVTM and CDR2 ANQGSEA. This CDR3 comprises 13 residues. Here the CDR3 reads CSAGQGVAGELFF. Here the CDR3 DNA reads TGCAGTGCGGGACAGGGAGTCGCCGGGGAGCTGTTTTTT.

The V gene is TRBV4-2, the J gene TRBJ2-5; D not resolved. The CDR3 length is 13 residues. V lost 0 bases to trimming and J lost 5 bases, with 7 bases between them. Germline V gene data show CDR1 as LGHNA and CDR2 as YNFKEQ. This CDR3 reads CASSQELRETQYF. The CDR3 DNA follows: TGTGCCAGCAGCCAAGAGTTGCGGGAGACCCAGTACTTC.

The table lists this clone with a count of one. The CDR3 loop is CASSPLMGDLYGYTF. Here the CDR3 DNA reads TGTGCCAGCAGTCCCCTTATGGGGGACTTGTATGGCTACACCTTC. V and J are TRBV7-2 and TRBJ1-2, with D possibly TRBD1 on 5 matching bases. V was clipped by 6 bases and J by 5 bases, with 19 bases between them. This CDR3 region has 15 residues. Germline V gene lookup returns CDR1 SGHTA and CDR2 FQGNSA.

V and J are TRBV30 and TRBJ2-1; TRBD2 aligns across 14 bases. The J segment lost 7 bases and the V segment lost 8 bases, leaving 4 bases of the junction unmatched. CDR1 and CDR2 (germline): GTSNPN, SVGIG (reference sequence). The CDR3 extends over 13 amino acids. This CDR3 is CAAGLAGDNEQFF. Written as DNA, the CDR3 is TGTGCCGCGGGACTAGCGGGAGATAATGAGCAGTTCTTC.

The rearrangement joins TRBV5-1 to TRBJ2-5, with 11 bases identical to TRBD2. V lost 6 bases to trimming and J lost 5 bases; unmatched junction nucleotides: 9. This CDR3 is 15 amino acids long. Germline CDR1 is SGHRS and CDR2 is YFSETQ. The CDR3 DNA follows: TGCGCCAGCACGACTAGCGGGGTACCTTGGGAGACCCAGTACTTC. Translating gives CASTTSGVPWETQYF.